This TCR beta chain was sequenced during a study of a mutant IDH1 vaccine in newly diagnosed glioma. Study at large: Vaccine administration was initiated 4-6 weeks following radiotherapy alone, or with temozolomide cycles. Averaging around 42 years of age, treated patients were roughly 60% male and roughly 38% female. Those enrolled had earlier been treated with radiotherapy, temozolomide, or both, mostly both.

Time point given: week 11, during vaccination. Doses comprised 300 ug of mutant IDH1 20-mer peptide each, plus topical imiquimod. Study-wide results and caveats: Immune responses arising from the vaccine appeared in 90% to 95% of patients.

This clone was recorded a few times. What it binds is not known. Germline CDR1 reads SEHNR; CDR2 reads FQNEAQ (reference sequence). V was trimmed by 3 bases and J by 5 bases, leaving 14 bases between them. This CDR3 is 15 amino acids long. The assay was immunoSEQ multiplex PCR, and TCRdb's table has in-frame clones only and misses some. The sample records about 36,000 clones, under 90% being singletons. Sequenced material: peripheral blood mononuclear cells (PBMCs), taken from a glioma patient whose treatment included an IDH1 peptide vaccine. The J gene is TRBJ1-5, the V gene TRBV7-9, with a weak D call TRBD1 (6 bases). This sequence was found in a woman aged 25 to 39 with glioma. Some clones in this sample may be carry-over from other donors' samples. The CDR3 here is CASSLGGRADQPQHF. CDR3 nucleotides: TGTGCCAGCAGCTTGGGGGGGCGGGCGGATCAGCCCCAGCATTTT.